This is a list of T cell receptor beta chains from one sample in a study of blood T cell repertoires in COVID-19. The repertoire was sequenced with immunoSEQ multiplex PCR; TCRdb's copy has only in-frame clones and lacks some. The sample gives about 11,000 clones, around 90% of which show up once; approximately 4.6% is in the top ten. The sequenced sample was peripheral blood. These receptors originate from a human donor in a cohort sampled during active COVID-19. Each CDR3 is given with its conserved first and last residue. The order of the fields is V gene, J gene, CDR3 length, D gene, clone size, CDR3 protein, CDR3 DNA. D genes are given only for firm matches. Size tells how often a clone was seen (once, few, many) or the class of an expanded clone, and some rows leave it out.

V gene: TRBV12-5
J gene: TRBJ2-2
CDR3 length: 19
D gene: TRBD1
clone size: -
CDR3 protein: CASGLVRSLDRGYTGELFF
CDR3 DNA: TGTGCTAGTGGTTTGGTTAGGTCCCTGGACAGGGGGTACACCGGGGAGCTGTTTTTT

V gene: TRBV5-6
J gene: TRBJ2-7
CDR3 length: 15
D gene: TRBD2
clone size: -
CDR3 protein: CASSLAFGLASEQYF
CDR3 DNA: TGTGCCAGCAGCTTGGCTTTTGGACTAGCGAGCGAGCAGTACTTC

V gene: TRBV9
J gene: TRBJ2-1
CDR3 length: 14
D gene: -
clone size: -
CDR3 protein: CASSLTAGYNEQFF
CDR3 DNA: TGTGCCAGCAGCTTAACGGCAGGTTACAATGAGCAGTTCTTC

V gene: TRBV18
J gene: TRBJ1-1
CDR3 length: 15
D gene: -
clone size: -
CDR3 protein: CASSPPADGSTEAFF
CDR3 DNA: TGTGCCAGCTCACCACCGGCAGATGGGAGCACTGAAGCTTTCTTT

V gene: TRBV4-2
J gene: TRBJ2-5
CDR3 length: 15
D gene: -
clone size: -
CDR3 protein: CASSQATGGVETQYF
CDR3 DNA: TGTGCCAGCAGCCAAGCCACAGGGGGGGTAGAGACCCAGTACTTC

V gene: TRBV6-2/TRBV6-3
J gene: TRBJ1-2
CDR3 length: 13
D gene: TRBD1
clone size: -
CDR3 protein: CASSYATGDGYTF
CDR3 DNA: TGTGCCAGCAGTTACGCGACAGGGGATGGCTACACCTTC

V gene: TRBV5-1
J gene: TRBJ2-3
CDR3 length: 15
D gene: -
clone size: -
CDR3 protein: CASSLVGGSPDTQYF
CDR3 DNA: TGCGCCAGCAGCTTGGTGGGGGGAAGTCCAGATACGCAGTATTTT

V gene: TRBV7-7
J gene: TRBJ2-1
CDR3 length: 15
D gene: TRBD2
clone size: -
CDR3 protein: CASSPGVAGMNEQFF
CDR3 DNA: TGTGCCAGCAGCCCCGGGGTAGCGGGAATGAATGAGCAGTTCTTC

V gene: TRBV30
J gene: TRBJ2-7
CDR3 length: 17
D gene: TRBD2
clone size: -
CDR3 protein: CAWSAAPRLAVTYEQYF
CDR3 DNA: TGTGCCTGGAGTGCCGCCCCTCGACTAGCGGTGACCTACGAGCAGTACTTC

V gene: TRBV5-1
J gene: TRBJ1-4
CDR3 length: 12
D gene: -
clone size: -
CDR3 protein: CASSLSLEKLFF
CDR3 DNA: TGCGCCAGCAGCTTATCCCTTGAAAAACTGTTTTTT

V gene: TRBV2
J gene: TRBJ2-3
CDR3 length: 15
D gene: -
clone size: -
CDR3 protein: CASVRGPSGEDTQYF
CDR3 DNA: TGTGCCAGCGTCAGGGGGCCTAGCGGCGAGGATACGCAGTATTTT

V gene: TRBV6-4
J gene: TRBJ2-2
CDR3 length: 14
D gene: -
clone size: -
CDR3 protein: CASSEVAFTGELFF
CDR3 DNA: TGTGCCAGCAGTGAGGTAGCTTTCACCGGGGAGCTGTTTTTT

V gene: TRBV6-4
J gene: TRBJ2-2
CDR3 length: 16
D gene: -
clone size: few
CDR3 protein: CASSDSTTGDTGELFF
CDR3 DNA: TGTGCCAGCAGTGACTCAACGACAGGTGACACCGGGGAGCTGTTTTTT

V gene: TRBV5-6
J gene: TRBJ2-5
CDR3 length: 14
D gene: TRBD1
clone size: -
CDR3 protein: CASLTGFVSETQYF
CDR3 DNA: TGTGCCAGCCTGACAGGGTTTGTGTCGGAGACCCAGTACTTC

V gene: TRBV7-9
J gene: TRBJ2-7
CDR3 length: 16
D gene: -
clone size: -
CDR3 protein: CASSLGYRDPSYEQYF
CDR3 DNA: TGTGCCAGCAGCTTAGGTTACAGGGACCCCTCCTACGAGCAGTACTTC

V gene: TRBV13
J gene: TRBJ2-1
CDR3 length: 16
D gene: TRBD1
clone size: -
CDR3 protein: CASSTPRDRGRNEQFF
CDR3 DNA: TGTGCCAGCAGCACCCCCCGGGACAGGGGACGCAATGAGCAGTTCTTC

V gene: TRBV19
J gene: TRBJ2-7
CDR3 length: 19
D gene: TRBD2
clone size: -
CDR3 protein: CASRIKGLAGVGRFYEQYF
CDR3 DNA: TGTGCCAGTAGGATTAAGGGACTAGCGGGAGTTGGCCGGTTCTACGAGCAGTACTTC

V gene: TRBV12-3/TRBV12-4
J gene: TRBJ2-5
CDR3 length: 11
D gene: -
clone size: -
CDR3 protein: CASGDSQTQYF
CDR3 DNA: TGTGCCAGCGGGGACTCGCAGACCCAGTACTTC

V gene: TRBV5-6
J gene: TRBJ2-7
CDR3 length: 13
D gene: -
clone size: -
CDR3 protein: CASSPASGYEQYF
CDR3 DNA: TGTGCCAGCAGCCCCGCGTCAGGGTACGAGCAGTACTTC

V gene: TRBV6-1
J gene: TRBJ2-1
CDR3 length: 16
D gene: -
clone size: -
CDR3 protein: CASSARGVGSYNEQFF
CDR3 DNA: TGTGCCAGCAGTGCCCGCGGGGTAGGGTCCTACAATGAGCAGTTCTTC

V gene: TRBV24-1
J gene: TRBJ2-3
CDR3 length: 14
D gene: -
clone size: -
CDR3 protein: CATSDFLGGDTQYF
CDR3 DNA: TGTGCCACCAGTGATTTTCTGGGGGGAGATACGCAGTATTTT

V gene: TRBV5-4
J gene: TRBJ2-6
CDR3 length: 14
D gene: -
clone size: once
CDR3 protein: CASRPGSGANVLTF
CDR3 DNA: TGTGCCAGCAGACCGGGCTCTGGGGCCAACGTCCTGACTTTC

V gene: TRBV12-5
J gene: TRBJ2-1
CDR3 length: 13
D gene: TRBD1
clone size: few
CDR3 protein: CASVRTGGNEQFF
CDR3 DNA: TGTGCTAGTGTGCGGACAGGGGGGAATGAGCAGTTCTTC

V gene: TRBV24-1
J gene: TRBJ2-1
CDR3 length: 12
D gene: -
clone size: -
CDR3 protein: CATSDWHNEQFF
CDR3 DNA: TGTGCCACCAGTGATTGGCACAATGAGCAGTTCTTC

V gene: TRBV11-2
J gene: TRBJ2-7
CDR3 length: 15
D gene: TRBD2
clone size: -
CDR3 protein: CASSSYSGRAYEQYF
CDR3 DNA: TGTGCCAGCAGCTCCTATAGCGGGAGGGCCTACGAGCAGTACTTC

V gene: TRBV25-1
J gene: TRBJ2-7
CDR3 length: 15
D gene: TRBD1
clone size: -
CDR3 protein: CASSTRTGRTHEQYF
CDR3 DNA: TGTGCCAGCAGTACGAGGACAGGGAGGACCCACGAGCAGTACTTC

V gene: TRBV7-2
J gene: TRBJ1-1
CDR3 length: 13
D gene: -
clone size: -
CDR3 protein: CASSKDRNTEAFF
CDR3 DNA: TGTGCCAGCAGCAAGGACAGGAACACTGAAGCTTTCTTT

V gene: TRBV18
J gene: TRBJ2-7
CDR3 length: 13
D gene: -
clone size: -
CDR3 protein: CASSPDQRSEQYF
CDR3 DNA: TGTGCCAGCTCACCAGACCAGCGAAGCGAGCAGTACTTC

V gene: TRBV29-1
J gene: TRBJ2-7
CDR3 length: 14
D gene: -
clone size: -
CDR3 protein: CSVRHPGRKNEQYF
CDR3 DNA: TGCAGCGTGCGGCACCCGGGGAGGAAGAACGAGCAGTACTTC

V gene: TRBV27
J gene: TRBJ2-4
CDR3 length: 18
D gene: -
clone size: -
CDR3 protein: CASSPRVGQSLAKNIQYF
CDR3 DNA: TGTGCCAGCAGCCCAAGGGTTGGACAGTCACTAGCCAAAAACATTCAGTACTTC

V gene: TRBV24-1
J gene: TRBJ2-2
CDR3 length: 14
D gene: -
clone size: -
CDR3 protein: CATRGQGHTGELFF
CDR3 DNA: TGTGCCACCAGGGGACAAGGTCACACCGGGGAGCTGTTTTTT

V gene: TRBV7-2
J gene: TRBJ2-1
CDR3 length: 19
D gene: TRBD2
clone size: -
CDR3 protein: CASSLLAGATTGWENEQFF
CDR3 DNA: TGTGCCAGCAGCTTACTAGCGGGGGCGACAACGGGGTGGGAGAATGAGCAGTTCTTC

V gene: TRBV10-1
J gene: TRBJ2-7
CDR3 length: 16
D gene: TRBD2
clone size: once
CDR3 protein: CASSDRGTSGIYEQYF
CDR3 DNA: TGCGCCAGCAGTGACCGAGGGACTAGCGGGATATACGAGCAGTACTTC

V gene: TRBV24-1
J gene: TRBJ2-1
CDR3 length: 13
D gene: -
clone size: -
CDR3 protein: CATSVSETNEQFF
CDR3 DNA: TGTGCCACCAGTGTCAGCGAGACCAATGAGCAGTTCTTC

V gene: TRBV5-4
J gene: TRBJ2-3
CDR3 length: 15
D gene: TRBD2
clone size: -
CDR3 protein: CASSLDLAGPDTQYF
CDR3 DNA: TGTGCCAGCAGCTTGGACCTAGCGGGACCAGATACGCAGTATTTT

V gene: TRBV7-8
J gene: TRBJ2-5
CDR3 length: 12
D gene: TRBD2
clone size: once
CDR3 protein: CASSLSGRTQYF
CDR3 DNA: TGTGCCAGCAGCCTTAGCGGGAGAACCCAGTACTTC

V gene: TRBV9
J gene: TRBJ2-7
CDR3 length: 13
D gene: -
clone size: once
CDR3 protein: CASSVATSYEQYF
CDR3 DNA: TGTGCCAGCAGCGTAGCTACTTCCTACGAGCAGTACTTC

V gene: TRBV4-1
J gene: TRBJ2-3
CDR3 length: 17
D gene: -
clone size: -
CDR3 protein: CASSQVGLVGHTDTQYF
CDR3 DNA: TGCGCCAGCAGCCAAGTGGGCCTGGTGGGGCACACAGATACGCAGTATTTT

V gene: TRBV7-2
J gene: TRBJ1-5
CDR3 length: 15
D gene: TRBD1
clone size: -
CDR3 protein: CASSQTTGGHQPQHF
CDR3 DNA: TGTGCCAGCAGCCAAACCACAGGGGGCCATCAGCCCCAGCATTTT

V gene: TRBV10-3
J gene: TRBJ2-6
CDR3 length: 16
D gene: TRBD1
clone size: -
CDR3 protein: CATRDRGGSGANVLTF
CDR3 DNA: TGTGCCACCCGGGACAGGGGGGGGAGCGGGGCCAACGTCCTGACTTTC

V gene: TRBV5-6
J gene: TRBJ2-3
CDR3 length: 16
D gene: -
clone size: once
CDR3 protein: CASSLDGLSYGNTQYF
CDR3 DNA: TGTGCCAGCAGCTTGGACGGGTTGTCCTACGGGAATACGCAGTATTTT

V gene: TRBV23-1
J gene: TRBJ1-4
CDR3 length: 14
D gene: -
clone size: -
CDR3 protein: CASSQSPANEKLFF
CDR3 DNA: TGCGCCAGCAGTCAATCCCCCGCTAATGAAAAACTGTTTTTT